These 8 T cell receptor beta chains came from one sample sequenced in a study of blood T cell repertoires in COVID-19. TCRdb keeps only in-frame clones here, not all; method: immunoSEQ multiplex PCR. The table shows a few hundred thousand clones, with approximately 80% occurring only once. What was sequenced was peripheral blood. These receptors were collected from a man under 40 who had recovered from COVID-19.

This clone was found once. V usage is TRBV11-1 and J usage is TRBJ2-5, with D possibly being TRBD2 (5 bases). Trimming pared 1 base from V and 2 bases from J, leaving 14 bases between. The germline gives CDR1 SGHAT, CDR2 FQDESV (reference sequence). The CDR3 extends over 16 amino acids. The CDR3 sequence: CASSLGERRQQETQYF. In DNA, the CDR3 is TGTGCCAGCAGCTTAGGGGAAAGGAGGCAGCAAGAGACCCAGTACTTC.

This clone was counted a few times. The gene calls are TRBV23-1 and TRBJ2-7; TRBD2 aligns across 7 bases. TRBV23-1 is reported as an ORF; its role is uncertain. This CDR3 has 14 amino acids. Trimming took 4 bases from V and 5 from J; bases not matched to a gene: 8. This CDR3 reads CASSRGGGFHEQYF. The DNA of the CDR3 is TGCGCCAGCAGTCGAGGCGGGGGATTCCACGAGCAGTACTTC.

The rearrangement links TRBV6-6 to TRBJ2-2, with D perhaps matching TRBD2 (5 bases). The CDR3 totals 13 residues. Germline loops: CDR1 MNHNY, CDR2 SVGAGI (reference sequence). V shed 5 bases and J shed 6 bases, with 10 bases lying between them. The chain's CDR3 is CASSAGMAGELFF. In nucleotides, the CDR3 is TGTGCCAGCAGTGCGGGCATGGCCGGGGAGCTGTTTTTT.

The V and J genes are TRBV5-1 and TRBJ2-1, with D possibly TRBD2 on 6 matching bases. The V end lost 6 bases, the J end lost 5 bases, and 15 bases lay between the germline ends. Looked up from germline, CDR1 is SGHRS and CDR2 is YFSETQ. This CDR3 has 14 amino acids. The CDR3 DNA sequence: TGCGCCAGCACCCGGTCGGCGGGGCACAATGAGCAGTTCTTC. Its protein product is CASTRSAGHNEQFF.

This rearrangement joins TRBV27 to TRBJ1-6, with 11 bases lining up with TRBD1. There are 17 residues in the CDR3. Trimming took 4 bases from V and 9 from J; bases not matched to a gene: 11. Germline CDR1 and CDR2: MNHEY and SMNVEV (reference sequence). The CDR3 DNA follows: TGTGCCAGCAGTTCCTTCGTGGACAGGGGGCGGGTTTCACCCCTCCACTTT. This gives the protein CASSSFVDRGRVSPLHF.

The V gene is TRBV6-1, the J gene TRBJ1-1; 7 bases are a match to TRBD1. This CDR3 has 17 amino acids. In germline, CDR1 is MNHNS, CDR2 SASEGT. J was trimmed by 1 base and V by 2 bases; bases with no gene match: 10. The CDR3 spells CASSEYIGGGSNTEAFF. Here the CDR3 DNA reads TGTGCCAGCAGTGAATATATCGGAGGGGGCTCGAACACTGAAGCTTTCTTT.

The rearrangement uses TRBV6-1 and TRBJ2-7, with unresolved D. The germline V and J ends were trimmed by 0 bases and 0 bases, with 12 bases remaining between them. Per germline, CDR1 MNHNS and CDR2 SASEGT. The CDR3 runs to 16 residues. In nucleotides, the CDR3 is TGTGCCAGCAGTGAAGCGAGGAGCCGGCACTCCTACGAGCAGTACTTC. As protein: CASSEARSRHSYEQYF.

This chain links TRBV6-1 with TRBJ1-4; D gene ambiguous. The V and J ends lost 6 bases and 7 bases respectively, with 15 bases between them. The CDR3 is 14 amino acids. Germline lookup yields CDR1 MNHNS and CDR2 SASEGT. In nucleotides, the CDR3 is TGTGCCAGCAGATCAGCCGGGAACCTTGAAAAACTGTTTTTT. Amino acid sequence: CASRSAGNLEKLFF.